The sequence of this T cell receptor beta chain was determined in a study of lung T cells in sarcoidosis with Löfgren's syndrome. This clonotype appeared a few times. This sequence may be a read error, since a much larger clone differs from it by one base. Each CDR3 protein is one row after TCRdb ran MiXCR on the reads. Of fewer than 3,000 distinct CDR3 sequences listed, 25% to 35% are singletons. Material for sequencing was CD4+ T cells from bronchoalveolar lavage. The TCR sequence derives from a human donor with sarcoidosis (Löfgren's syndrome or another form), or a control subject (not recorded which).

CDR3 amino acids: CASSPDRRQGYTF. Written as DNA, the CDR3 is TGTGCCAGCAGTCCGGACAGGAGGCAAGGCTACACCTTC. This sequence joins TRBV7-3 and TRBJ1-2; 7 bases are shared with TRBD1. With 6 bases clipped from V and 8 bases from J, the junction kept 9 bases outside the gene matches. Germline V gene lookup returns CDR1 SGHTA and CDR2 FQGTGA. CDR3 length: 13 residues. The full variable domain, its missing parts supplied by reference TRBV7-3 and TRBJ1-2, is GAGVSQTPSNKVTEKGKYVELRCDPISGHTALYWYRQSLGQGPEFLIYFQGTGAADDSGLPNDRFFAVRPEGSVSTLKIQRTERGDSAVYLCASSPDRRQGYTFGSGTRLTVV.